A single sample is the source of the 7 T cell receptor beta chains below, sequenced in a study of shared clonotypes between healthy human individuals (TCRdb year 2020). The library relied on the immunoSEQ multiplex PCR assay. TCRdb obtained this table from immuneACCESS and retained in-frame rearrangements with V and J assigned. These tables miss some clones; where compared with another copy, unresolved V genes account for less than half of the shortfall, and the remainder is unexplained. This sample gives 1.4 million to 1.5 million clones in total; more than 95% of them show up just once. The biggest ten clones account for about 1.2% of the sample. Sequenced material: naive CD4+ T cells sorted from blood. What this sample's cell subset or site label stands for: CD45RA+ positively selected. The source of these receptors is a man in his thirties or forties in good health.

This chain links TRBV9 with TRBJ2-4; TRBD1 matches 10 bases. CDR1 SGDLS and CDR2 YYNGEE come from the germline V gene. The CDR3 is made up of 15 amino acids. V gave up 4 bases and J gave up 7 bases; unmatched junction bases: 8. The CDR3 loop reads CASSTTGTGVNIQYF. CDR3 nucleotide sequence: TGTGCCAGCAGCACAACCGGGACAGGGGTTAACATTCAGTACTTC.

The chain combines TRBV21-1 with TRBJ2-3; the D call of TRBD1 is as the table states it, not checked on the DNA. TRBV21-1 counts as a pseudogene. The length of the CDR3 is 18 residues. DNA of the CDR3: TGTGCCAGCAGCAAGCCCCTCTACAGGGGGCAAAGAAGGGATACGCAGTATTTT. Its protein product is CASSKPLYRGQRRDTQYF.

V is TRBV5-1 and J is TRBJ2-6; the D is unclear. The CDR3 is made up of 14 amino acids. Germline-derived CDR1 and CDR2 are SGHRS and YFSETQ. V lost 6 bases and J 0 bases, leaving 7 bases between the germline ends. This CDR3 reads CASTPNSGANVLTF. DNA of the CDR3: TGCGCCAGCACCCCTAACTCTGGGGCCAACGTCCTGACTTTC.

The rearrangement joins TRBV9 to TRBJ2-2; D is possibly TRBD1 (6 bases). Germline-derived CDR1 and CDR2 are SGDLS and YYNGEE. This CDR3 has 16 residues. Trimming stripped 3 bases from V and 2 bases from J, with 14 bases between. CDR3 nucleotides: TGTGCCAGCAGCGGGCCCGGGACAAGAAACACCGGGGAGCTGTTTTTT. It encodes CASSGPGTRNTGELFF. The variable domain in full, completed from reference TRBV9 and TRBJ2-2, reads DSGVTQTPKHLITATGQRVTLRCSPRSGDLSVYWYQQSLDQGLQFLIQYYNGEERAKGNILERFSAQQFPDLHSELNLSSLELGDSALYFCASSGPGTRNTGELFFGEGSRLTVL.

V usage is TRBV10-3 and J usage is TRBJ2-3, with D hard to call. V was pared by 7 bases and J by 2 bases, with 10 bases between. Germline assignment: CDR1 ENHRY and CDR2 SYGVKD. The CDR3 is made up of 13 amino acids. DNA for the CDR3: TGTGCCATCAAGAGCGATCCCACAGATACGCAGTATTTT. Protein: CAIKSDPTDTQYF.

This CDR3 reads CASSLFLTTGELFF. In nucleotides, the CDR3 is TGTGCCAGCAGTTTGTTTCTTACCACCGGGGAGCTGTTTTTT. The V and J genes are TRBV27 and TRBJ2-2, with D hard to call. Germline loops: CDR1 MNHEY, CDR2 SMNVEV (reference sequence). V was shortened by 3 bases and J by 4 bases, with 9 bases between the two germline ends. The CDR3 contains 14 residues.

The V gene is TRBV9, the J gene TRBJ1-3, with TRBD1 as a possible D gene (6 bases). Trimming removed 0 bases from V and 3 bases from J, with 10 bases in between. Looked up from germline, CDR1 is SGDLS and CDR2 is YYNGEE. CDR3 size: 15 residues. CDR3 sequence: CASSVGTDLGNTIYF. CDR3 DNA sequence: TGTGCCAGCAGCGTAGGGACAGACCTTGGAAACACCATATATTTT.